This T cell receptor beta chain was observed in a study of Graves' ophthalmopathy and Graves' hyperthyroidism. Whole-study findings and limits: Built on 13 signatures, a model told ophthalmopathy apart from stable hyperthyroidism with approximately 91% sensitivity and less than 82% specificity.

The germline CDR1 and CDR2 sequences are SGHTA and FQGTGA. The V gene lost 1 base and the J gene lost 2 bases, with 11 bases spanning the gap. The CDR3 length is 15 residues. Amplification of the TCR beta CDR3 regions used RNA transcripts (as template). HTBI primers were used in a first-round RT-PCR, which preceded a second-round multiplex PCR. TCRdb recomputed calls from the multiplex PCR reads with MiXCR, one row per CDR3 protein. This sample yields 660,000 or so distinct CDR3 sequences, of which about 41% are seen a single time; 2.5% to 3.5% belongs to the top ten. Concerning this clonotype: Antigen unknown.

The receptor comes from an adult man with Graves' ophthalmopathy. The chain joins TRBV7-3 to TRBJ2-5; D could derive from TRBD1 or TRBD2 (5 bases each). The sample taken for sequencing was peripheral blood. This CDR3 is CASSLSQGGQETQYF. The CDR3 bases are TGTGCCAGCAGCTTAAGTCAGGGCGGGCAAGAGACCCAGTACTTC.